This T cell receptor beta chain was documented in a study of technical replicates of blood from several donors. Assay: immunoSEQ multiplex PCR; the TCRdb copy retains only in-frame clones and omits some. Seen here are about 74,000 clones, approximately 80% observed once, and the top ten hold around 3.9%. V lost 3 bases to trimming and J lost 5 bases; unmatched junction nucleotides: 2. Germline CDR1 reads SGHRS; CDR2 reads YFSETQ. CDR3 length: 12 residues. The chain employs TRBV5-1 and TRBJ2-7; TRBD2 matches at 7 bases. The TCR originated in a human donor in good health. Some clones in this sample may be carry-over from other donors' samples. The source material was PBMCs. CDR3 protein: CASSSTSDEQYF. As DNA, the CDR3 is TGCGCCAGCAGCTCAACTAGCGACGAGCAGTACTTC.